The present entry profiles one T cell receptor beta chain with its context. The clone's antigen remains unknown. Base-call qualities are not available, and no considerably larger clone is one nucleotide away. The library came from the immunoSEQ multiplex PCR assay. The clones in this table, taken by TCRdb from immuneACCESS, are in-frame only. Not every clone is retained; where verified, under half of the shortfall comes from an unresolved V gene, and the cause of the rest is unknown. The sample profile shows around 140,000 clones; approximately 94% of them were found once. Jointly, the top ten make up approximately 14% of the sample. This sample is part of a study of control samples from healthy donors and cancer patients (dated by TCRdb to about 2020). This receptor was identified in a man aged 40-49 years in good health. The material sequenced was blood.

CDR3 sequence: CASGQGIYEQYF. The bases are TGTGCCAGCGGGCAGGGGATATACGAGCAGTACTTC. The chain is made from TRBV9 and TRBJ2-7; the D region possibly corresponds to TRBD1 (6 bases align). CDR1 SGDLS and CDR2 YYNGEE are derived from the germline V gene. The junction carries 12 bases between V and J, which are trimmed by 7 bases and 4 bases respectively. The CDR3 sequence holds 12 residues, the cysteine and phenylalanine included. The kept DNA is CDR3 alone, 36 bases in frame from the first base.